Each of the 8 T cell receptor beta chains below was sequenced from the same sample in a study of a mutant IDH1 vaccine in newly diagnosed glioma. Libraries were prepared by immunoSEQ multiplex PCR; TCRdb keeps only in-frame clonotypes and omits some of them. The sample contains roughly 54,000 clones, 80% to 85% of which appear only once. Stated time point: week 35, safety follow-up. What each vaccine dose contained was 300 ug of mutant IDH1 20-mer peptide, accompanied by topical imiquimod. These receptors' targets are unknown. Here the sequenced sample was PBMCs, taken from a glioma patient whose treatment included an IDH1 peptide vaccine. The receptors derive from a woman aged 18-35 years with glioma.

The chain uses TRBV4-1 and TRBJ1-1, with a possible D match to TRBD1 (5 bases). Trimming took 3 bases from V and 4 from J, leaving 9 bases between them. Germline CDR1 and CDR2: MGHRA and YSYEKL. The CDR3 is 13 residues long. CDR3 sequence reads: CASSHRQSTEAFF. CDR3 nucleotide sequence: TGCGCCAGCAGCCACAGACAGTCCACTGAAGCTTTCTTT.

The V call is TRBV6-1, the J call TRBJ2-7; D is undetermined. Per the germline V gene, CDR1 is MNHNS and CDR2 is SASEGT. The V and J ends lost 6 bases and 5 bases respectively, with 17 bases between them. The length of the CDR3 is 14 residues. The CDR3 region has the DNA TGTGCCAGCAGCCGGCCGGCTTATTTAAACGAGCAGTACTTC. Translated, it gives CASSRPAYLNEQYF.

This chain connects TRBV14 to TRBJ2-7; TRBD1 agrees at 8 bases. This CDR3 has 14 residues. Trimming cost V 6 bases and J 3 bases; bases outside gene matches: 7. Germline CDR1 is SGHDN and CDR2 is FVKESK. The CDR3 DNA follows: TGTGCCAGCAGTCTGACAGGGGACAGCTACGAGCAGTACTTC. Amino acids: CASSLTGDSYEQYF.

There are a few counts of this clone. The chain carries TRBV2 and TRBJ1-5; D gene unclear. V lost 4 bases to trimming and J lost 0 bases, with 7 bases between them. From germline, CDR1 is SNHLY and CDR2 FYNNEI. The CDR3 length is 14 residues. The CDR3 nucleotides are TGTGCCAGCAGTGTTAAGGTTAGCAATCAGCCCCAGCATTTT. Its translation: CASSVKVSNQPQHF.

The chain has TRBV28 and TRBJ2-7; 8 bases fit TRBD1. V shed 6 bases, J shed 4 bases, and the junction held 8 bases outside the gene matches. This CDR3 has 14 residues. Germline CDR1 MDHEN, CDR2 SYDVKM. In nucleotides, the CDR3 is TGTGCCAGCAGACAGGGGGTAGGGGGGTACGAGCAGTACTTC. Its translation is CASRQGVGGYEQYF.

This chain links TRBV11-1 with TRBJ2-7, with D possibly being TRBD1 (5 bases). Trimming shortened V by 6 bases and J by 0 bases, and 15 bases separated the two germline ends. The CDR3 runs 15 residues. Germline assignment: CDR1 SGHAT and CDR2 FQDESV (reference sequence). This CDR3 is CASRVDSTSSYEQYF. Written as DNA, the CDR3 is TGTGCCAGCAGAGTAGACAGTACTTCCTCCTACGAGCAGTACTTC.

The chain uses TRBV7-2 and TRBJ2-7; possible D gene TRBD1, 6 bases. The V gene's germline CDR1 is SGHTA and CDR2 FQGNSA. This CDR3 is 14 amino acids long. V dropped 1 base and J dropped 7 bases, with 14 bases sitting between them. CDR3 sequence (DNA): TGTGCCAGCAGCTTAGTGGCGCATAGGGGGGAGCAGTACTTC. Protein product: CASSLVAHRGEQYF.

The rearrangement uses TRBV7-9 and TRBJ1-1; tentatively, D is TRBD1 (6 bases). Trimming took off 4 bases at V and 5 bases at J, with 17 bases between the two ends. The CDR3 runs to 15 residues. Germline assignment: CDR1 SEHNR and CDR2 FQNEAQ (reference sequence). The chain's CDR3 is CASSSPLTGFTEAFF. DNA for the CDR3: TGTGCCAGCAGCTCACCGCTGACAGGCTTTACTGAAGCTTTCTTT.